The present TCR beta chain was sequenced within a study of T cell responses to AZD1222 COVID-19 vaccine. Here immunoSEQ multiplex PCR was the method, and the copy in TCRdb shows in-frame clones only, minus some. Of 130,000 to 150,000 clones listed, roughly 92% are singletons. Germline CDR1 and CDR2: MNHNS and SASEGT. The J segment lost 1 base and the V segment lost 4 bases, leaving 9 bases of the junction unmatched. The CDR3 length is 16 residues. The TCR sequence derives from an adult in good health. The chain couples TRBV6-1 to TRBJ1-1, with 7 positions matching TRBD1. The sequences come from peripheral blood, collected on day 0 of AZD1222 vaccination. The CDR3 DNA sequence: TGTGCCAGCAGTGTGGGTTTGCACAGGGGGAACACTGAAGCTTTCTTT. It yields the protein CASSVGLHRGNTEAFF.